This T cell receptor beta chain stems from a study of CD8+ T cells in alopecia areata. This sample's treatment: oral pan-JAK inhibitor, 5-10 mg twice daily. CDR1 LNHNV and CDR2 YYDKDF come from the germline V gene (reference sequence). Deletions cut 1 base from V and 6 bases from J, with 10 bases between. This CDR3 region has 14 residues. In each case, RNA was isolated and then reverse transcribed into cDNA as the sequencing template. Using immunoSEQ multiplex PCR, the repertoire was profiled, and TCRdb retains in-frame clones only, with some absent. The repertoire consists of more than 200,000 clones, with less than 50% occurring once and the leading ten covering over 2.5%.

The V and J genes are TRBV15 and TRBJ1-5, with D possibly matching TRBD1 (5 bases). The sequenced sample was CD4+ T cells sorted from blood, obtained at approximately week 37, from a patient treated with tofacitinib. This clonotype was sampled from a human donor with alopecia areata. In DNA form, the CDR3 reads TGTGCCACCAGCAGAGCAGGGTTAAGTCAGCCCCAGCATTTT. Translating it yields CATSRAGLSQPQHF.